This record concerns one T cell receptor beta chain sequence. Living in 24 US areas, the participants were between about 18 and 100 years of age. TCRdb keeps only in-frame clones here, not all; method: immunoSEQ multiplex PCR. Among 300,000 to 400,000 clones listed, 85% to 90% were seen once. The source of the sample is a study of blood T cell repertoires in COVID-19. Looking at the study overall: Italy, Spain and the United States were the sources of the convalescent and acute COVID-19 samples. PBMCs, B-cell-depleted T cells, or T cells were the source of the cDNA or gDNA that made up the material.

The germline CDR1 and CDR2 sequences are SGHTS and YDEGEE. CDR3 length: 14 amino acids. V lost 3 bases, J lost 5 bases, and 14 bases lay in between. The receptor was isolated from a young woman with acute COVID-19. V is TRBV5-8 and J is TRBJ1-2; TRBD1 might be the D (5 bases). Sequencing was done on a sample of PBMCs or T cells enriched from blood (not recorded which). The CDR3 loop is CASSWGGRTYGYTF. The CDR3 region has the DNA TGTGCCAGCAGCTGGGGGGGACGGACGTATGGCTACACCTTC.